The sequence of this T cell receptor beta chain was determined in a study of cytomegalovirus exposure and HLA in healthy donors. Findings and caveats of the study: Later analysis indicated greater clonal expansion among HLA-associated TCR beta chains than among equally common other chains. TRBV6-2, TRBV6-3 and some other V segments were unresolvable in 87-base-pair reads.

Donors in the study were healthy people who gave bone marrow. Primers for the PCR totalled 60 Vbeta and 13 Jbeta. The assay was immunoSEQ multiplex PCR, and TCRdb's table has in-frame clones only and misses some. The sample gives about 100,000 clones, about three quarters of which show up once; around 5% is in the top ten. The CDR3 is made up of 15 amino acids. The trim removed 6 bases at V and 1 base at J, leaving 8 bases unmatched. Looked up from germline, CDR1 is MDHEN and CDR2 is SYDVKM. As to this clone: Its antigen is still unknown.

The chain combines TRBV28 with TRBJ1-2; TRBD1 aligns across 7 bases. The sequence derives from a woman aged 18-30 years in good health and CMV-seropositive. The sequenced sample consisted of PBMCs. The CDR3 spells CASSYGTAVNYGYTF. The CDR3 DNA reads as TGTGCCAGCAGCTATGGGACAGCTGTTAACTATGGCTACACCTTC.